The clone carrying this T cell receptor (beta chain) has a handful of counts. Its target is unknown. The germline gives CDR1 SGHTA, CDR2 FQGNSA. This CDR3 has 15 residues. Trimming cost V 1 base and J 10 bases, with 19 bases left between them. This entry belongs to a study of T cells in Graves' hyperthyroidism and ophthalmopathy. Amplified TCR beta CDR3 regions came from RNA transcripts. TCR CDR3 underwent first-round RT-PCR with the HTBI primer set. Via MiXCR, TCRdb re-called the multiplex PCR reads, giving one row per CDR3 protein. Of about 680,000 distinct CDR3 sequences in the sample, around 40% are singletons; the top ten hold more than 25%. Study-wide findings and caveats: The model anticipated ophthalmopathy a median around 6 months pre-onset.

Sequences were obtained from blood. V usage is TRBV7-2 and J usage is TRBJ1-1, with unresolved D. This clonotype was sampled from a woman aged 40 to 55 with Graves' hyperthyroidism. The CDR3 nucleotides are TGTGCCAGCAGCTTAGTAGGGCAGTTTGCCCGGGGAGCTTTCTTT. Translating it yields CASSLVGQFARGAFF.